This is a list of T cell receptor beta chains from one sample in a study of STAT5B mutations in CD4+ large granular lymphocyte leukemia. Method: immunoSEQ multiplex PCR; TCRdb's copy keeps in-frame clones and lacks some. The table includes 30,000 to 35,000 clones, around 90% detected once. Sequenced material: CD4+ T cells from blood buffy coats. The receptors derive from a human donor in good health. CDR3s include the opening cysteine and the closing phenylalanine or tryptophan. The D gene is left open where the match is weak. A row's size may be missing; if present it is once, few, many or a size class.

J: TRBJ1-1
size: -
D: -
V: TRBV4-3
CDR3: CASSQEVHNTEAFF
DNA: TGCGCCAGCAGCCAAGAAGTCCATAACACTGAAGCTTTCTTT

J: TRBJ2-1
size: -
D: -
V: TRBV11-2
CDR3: CASAPRLEGVYNEQFF
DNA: TGTGCCAGCGCCCCCCGGCTGGAGGGGGTCTACAATGAGCAGTTCTTC

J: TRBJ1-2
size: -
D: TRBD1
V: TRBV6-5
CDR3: CASRTGESGYTF
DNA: TGTGCCAGTCGGACAGGGGAGAGTGGCTACACCTTC

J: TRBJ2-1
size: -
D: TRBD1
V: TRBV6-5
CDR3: CASSPGQGFINEQFF
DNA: TGTGCCAGCAGCCCGGGACAGGGGTTTATCAATGAGCAGTTCTTC

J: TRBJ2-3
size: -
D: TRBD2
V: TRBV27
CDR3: CASSSPQGGRPLTDTQYF
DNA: TGTGCCAGCAGTTCACCCCAGGGCGGGAGGCCCCTCACAGATACGCAGTATTTT

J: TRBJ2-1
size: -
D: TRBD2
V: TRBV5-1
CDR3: CASSLGRGLAGASYNEQFF
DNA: TGCGCCAGCAGCTTGGGCAGGGGGCTAGCGGGAGCATCCTACAATGAGCAGTTCTTC

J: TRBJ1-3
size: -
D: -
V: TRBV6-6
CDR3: CASSYLVGLSGNTIYF
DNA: TGTGCCAGCAGTTACTTGGTAGGCCTTTCTGGAAACACCATATATTTT

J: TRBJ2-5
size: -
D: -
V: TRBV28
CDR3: CASSLAHQETQYF
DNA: TGTGCCAGCAGTTTAGCACACCAAGAGACCCAGTACTTC

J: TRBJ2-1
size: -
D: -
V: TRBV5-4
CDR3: CASRPPGPLSYNEQFF
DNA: TGTGCCAGCAGACCGCCGGGACCGCTATCCTACAATGAGCAGTTCTTC

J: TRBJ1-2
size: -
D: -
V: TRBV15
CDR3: CATKSGQGRSGYTF
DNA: TGTGCCACCAAGTCTGGGCAGGGAAGGAGTGGCTACACCTTC

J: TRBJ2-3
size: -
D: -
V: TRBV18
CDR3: CASSPRGDTQYF
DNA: TGTGCCAGCTCACCACGCGGAGATACGCAGTATTTT

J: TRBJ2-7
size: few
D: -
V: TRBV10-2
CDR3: CASSVGGTYEQYF
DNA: TGCGCCAGCAGTGTAGGCGGAACCTACGAGCAGTACTTC

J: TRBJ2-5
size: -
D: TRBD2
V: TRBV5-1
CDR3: CASSLNPGGDQETQYF
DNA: TGCGCCAGCAGCTTGAACCCGGGAGGGGACCAAGAGACCCAGTACTTC

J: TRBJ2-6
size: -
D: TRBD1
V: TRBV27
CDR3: CASSLSARGLGALSGLTF
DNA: TGTGCCAGCAGTTTATCGGCCAGGGGGCTTGGTGCTCTCTCTGGCCTGACTTTC

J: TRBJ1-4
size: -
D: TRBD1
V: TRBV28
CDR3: CATAQGARGEKLFF
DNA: TGTGCCACCGCACAGGGGGCGCGAGGGGAAAAACTGTTTTTT

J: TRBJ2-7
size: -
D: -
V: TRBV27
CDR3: CASSPLLSQGYEQYF
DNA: TGTGCCAGCAGTCCACTACTATCTCAGGGCTACGAGCAGTACTTC

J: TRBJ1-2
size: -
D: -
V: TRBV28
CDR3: CASSLEQDFLERYTF
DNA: TGTGCCAGCAGTTTAGAACAGGACTTCTTGGAACGCTACACCTTC

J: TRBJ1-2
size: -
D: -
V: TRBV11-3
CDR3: CASSLASGYTF
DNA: TGTGCCAGCAGCTTAGCCAGTGGCTACACCTTC

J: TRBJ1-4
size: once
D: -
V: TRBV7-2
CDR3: CASKISPGATNEKLFF
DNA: TGTGCCAGCAAAATCAGCCCCGGGGCTACTAATGAAAAACTGTTTTTT

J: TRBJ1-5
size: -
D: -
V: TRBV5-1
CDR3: CASSLDSNQPQHF
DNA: TGCGCCAGCAGCTTGGATAGCAATCAGCCCCAGCATTTT

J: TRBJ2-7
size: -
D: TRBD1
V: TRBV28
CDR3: CASSLFGQVGSYEQYF
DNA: TGTGCCAGCAGCCTCTTCGGACAGGTCGGCTCCTACGAGCAGTACTTC

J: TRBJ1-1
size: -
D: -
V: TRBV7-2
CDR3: CASSVDRREAFF
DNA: TGTGCCAGCAGCGTAGACAGGCGGGAGGCTTTCTTT

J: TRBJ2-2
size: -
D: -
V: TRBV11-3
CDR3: CASSLDITNTGELFF
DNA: TGTGCCAGCAGCTTAGATATCACGAACACCGGGGAGCTGTTTTTT

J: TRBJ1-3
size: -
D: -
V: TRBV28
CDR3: CASSLSRLNTIYF
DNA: TGTGCCAGCAGTTTATCCAGGTTAAACACCATATATTTT

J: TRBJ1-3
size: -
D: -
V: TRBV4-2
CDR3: CASSPGTAGDTIYF
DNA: TGTGCCAGCAGTCCCGGGACGGCCGGGGACACCATATATTTT

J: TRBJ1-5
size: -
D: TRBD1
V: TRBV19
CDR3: CASSMTGASINQPQHF
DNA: TGTGCCAGTAGTATGACAGGGGCCTCTATAAATCAGCCCCAGCATTTT

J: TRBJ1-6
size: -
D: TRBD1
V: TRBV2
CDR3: CATASTGGISPLHF
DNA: TGTGCCACAGCCTCAACAGGGGGGATTTCACCCCTCCACTTT

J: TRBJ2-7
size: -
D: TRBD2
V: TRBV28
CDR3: CASRLAGGISEQYF
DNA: TGTGCCAGCAGACTAGCGGGAGGGATTTCCGAGCAGTACTTC

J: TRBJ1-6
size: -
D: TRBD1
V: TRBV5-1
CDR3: CASSFRTGPNSPLHF
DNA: TGCGCCAGCAGCTTCCGGACAGGACCTAATTCACCCCTCCACTTT

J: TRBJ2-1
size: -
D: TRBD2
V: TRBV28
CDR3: CASGGVSTSLEQFF
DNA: TGTGCCAGCGGGGGGGTCTCAACTAGCCTTGAGCAGTTCTTC

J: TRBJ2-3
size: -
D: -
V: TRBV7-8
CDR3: CASSHPRRGLRFNTQYF
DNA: TGTGCCAGCAGCCATCCGAGGAGGGGGTTAAGGTTTAATACGCAGTATTTT

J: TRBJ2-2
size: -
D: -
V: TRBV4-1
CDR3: CASSQLLADTGELFF
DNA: TGCGCCAGCAGCCAACTGCTAGCCGACACCGGGGAGCTGTTTTTT

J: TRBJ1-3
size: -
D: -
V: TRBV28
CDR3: CASSLPGRGNTIYF
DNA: TGTGCCAGCAGTTTACCGGGGAGGGGAAACACCATATATTTT

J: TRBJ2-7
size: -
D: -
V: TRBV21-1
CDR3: CASSKTGTSGIYEQYF
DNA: TGTGCCAGCAGCAAAACCGGGACTAGCGGGATATACGAGCAGTACTTC

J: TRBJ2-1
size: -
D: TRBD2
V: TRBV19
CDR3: CASSPGLAGVLSSYNEQFF
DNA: TGTGCCAGTAGTCCGGGACTAGCGGGAGTACTAAGCTCCTACAATGAGCAGTTCTTC

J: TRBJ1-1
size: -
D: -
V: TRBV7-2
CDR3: CASSLYRVSPNTEAFF
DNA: TGTGCCAGCAGCTTGTACAGGGTATCACCAAACACTGAAGCTTTCTTT

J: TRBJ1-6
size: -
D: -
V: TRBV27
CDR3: CASSLAAANSPLHF
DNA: TGTGCCAGCAGTTTGGCGGCGGCTAATTCACCCCTCCACTTT

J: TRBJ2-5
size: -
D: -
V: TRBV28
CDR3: CASSSLGGWETQYF
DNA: TGTGCCAGCAGTTCCCTGGGGGGCTGGGAGACCCAGTACTTC

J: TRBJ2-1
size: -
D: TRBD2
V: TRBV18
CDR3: CASSPSGTYNEQFF
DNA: TGTGCCAGCTCACCTAGCGGGACCTACAATGAGCAGTTCTTC

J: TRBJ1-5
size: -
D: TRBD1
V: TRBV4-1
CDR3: CASSQEGQGAYQPQHF
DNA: TGCGCCAGCAGCCAAGAGGGACAGGGGGCGTACCAGCCCCAGCATTTT

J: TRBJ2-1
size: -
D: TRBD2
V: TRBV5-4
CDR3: CASSRVTSGGYNEQFF
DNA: TGTGCCAGCAGTCGGGTGACTAGCGGGGGGTACAATGAGCAGTTCTTC

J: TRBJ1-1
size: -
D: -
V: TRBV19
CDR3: CASGFWNTEAFF
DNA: TGTGCCAGTGGATTCTGGAACACTGAAGCTTTCTTT

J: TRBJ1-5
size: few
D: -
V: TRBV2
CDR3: CASSETVGNQPQHF
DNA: TGTGCCAGCAGTGAGACAGTGGGGAATCAGCCCCAGCATTTT

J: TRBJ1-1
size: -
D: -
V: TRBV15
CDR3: CATSMGRSAGTEAFF
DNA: TGTGCCACCAGCATGGGACGGTCTGCGGGGACTGAAGCTTTCTTT

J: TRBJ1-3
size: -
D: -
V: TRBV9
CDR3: CASSPGGRDLDTIYF
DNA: TGTGCCAGCAGCCCGGGAGGGAGAGACTTAGACACCATATATTTT

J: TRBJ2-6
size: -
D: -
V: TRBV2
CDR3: CASSDVPSGANVLTF
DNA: TGTGCCAGCAGCGACGTCCCCTCTGGGGCCAACGTCCTGACTTTC

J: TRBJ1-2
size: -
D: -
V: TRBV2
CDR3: CASSEARTFYGYTF
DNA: TGTGCCAGCAGTGAAGCACGGACTTTCTATGGCTACACCTTC

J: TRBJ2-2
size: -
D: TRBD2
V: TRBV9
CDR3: CASRDSRLAGEDGELFF
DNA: TGTGCCAGCAGGGATTCTCGACTAGCGGGAGAGGACGGGGAGCTGTTTTTT

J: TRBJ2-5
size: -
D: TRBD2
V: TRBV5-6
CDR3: CASSLRASGRPEAQYF
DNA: TGTGCCAGCAGCTTGCGGGCTAGCGGGAGGCCAGAGGCCCAGTACTTC

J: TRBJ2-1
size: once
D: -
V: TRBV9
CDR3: CASSVEEANIGGEQFF
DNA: TGTGCCAGCAGCGTAGAGGAAGCGAACATCGGCGGCGAGCAGTTCTTC

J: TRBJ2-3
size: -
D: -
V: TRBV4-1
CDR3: CASSQVGAGSDTQYF
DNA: TGCGCCAGCAGCCAAGTGGGGGCGGGATCAGATACGCAGTATTTT

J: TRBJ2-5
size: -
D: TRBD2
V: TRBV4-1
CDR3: CASSPTSGRAQETQYF
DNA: TGCGCCAGCAGCCCAACTAGCGGGAGGGCCCAAGAGACCCAGTACTTC

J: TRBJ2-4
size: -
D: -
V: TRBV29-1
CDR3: CSVGTLAKNIQYF
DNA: TGCAGCGTCGGGACTCTAGCCAAAAACATTCAGTACTTC

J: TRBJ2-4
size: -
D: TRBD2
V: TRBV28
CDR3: CASRLAGGAKNIQYF
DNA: TGTGCCAGCAGGTTAGCGGGAGGGGCCAAAAACATTCAGTACTTC

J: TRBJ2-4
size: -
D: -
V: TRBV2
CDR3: CASSDRTTGAKNIQYF
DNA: TGTGCCAGCAGTGACCGGACCACTGGGGCCAAAAACATTCAGTACTTC